The 20 T cell receptor beta chains presented below share a single source sample, sequenced in a study of OX40 agonist ivuxolimab in advanced cancers. TCRdb's copy holds only in-frame clones and misses some; the assay was immunoSEQ multiplex PCR. The sample contains tens of thousands of clones, roughly 90% of which appear only once. Source: CD4+ or CD8+ T cells sorted from blood, taken in a trial of the OX40 agonist ivuxolimab. The receptor source for this set is an adult with an advanced solid tumor such as melanoma, head and neck, liver or kidney cancer.

The V and J genes are TRBV7-9 and TRBJ2-6; D is tentatively TRBD1 or TRBD2 (6 bases each). CDR1 SEHNR and CDR2 FQNEAQ come from the germline V gene (reference sequence). V lost 5 bases and J lost 3, with 14 bases in between. The CDR3 contains 16 residues. The CDR3: CASSPNGGRGANVLTF. CDR3 coding DNA: TGTGCCAGCAGCCCTAATGGGGGGCGTGGGGCCAACGTCCTGACTTTC.

V is TRBV29-1 and J is TRBJ2-7; 7 bases agree with TRBD2. The V segment lost 2 bases and the J segment 6 bases; nucleotides outside the gene matches: 7. The germline CDR1 and CDR2 sequences are SQVTM and ANQGSEA. The length of the CDR3 is 13 residues. For the CDR3, the DNA is TGCAGCGTTGAATACCAGGGCGGGGGCGAGCAGTACTTC. Its translation is CSVEYQGGGEQYF.

The chain uses TRBV5-6 and TRBJ2-1, with TRBD2 identical over 13 bases. Germline V gene sequence: CDR1 SGHDT, CDR2 YYEEEE. Unmatched junction bases numbered 9, after V lost 4 bases and J lost 5 bases. CDR3 length: 17 residues. The CDR3 is CASSPNGGLAGHNEQFF. For the CDR3, the DNA is TGTGCCAGCAGCCCCAATGGGGGACTAGCGGGGCACAATGAGCAGTTCTTC.

The rearrangement uses TRBV7-2 and TRBJ1-2; TRBD1 aligns across 8 bases. CDR3 length: 13 residues. Germline loops: CDR1 SGHTA, CDR2 FQGNSA. V dropped 5 bases and J dropped 4; count of bases not matched to a gene: 3. CDR3 nucleotides: TGTGCCAGCAGCGATCAGGGGGCCTATGGCTACACCTTC. Translated, it gives CASSDQGAYGYTF. Drawing the rest from reference TRBV7-2 and TRBJ1-2, the complete variable domain is GAGVSQSPSNKVTEKGKDVELRCDPISGHTALYWYRQSLGQGLEFLIYFQGNSAPDKSGLPSDRFSAERTGGSVSTLTIQRTQQEDSAVYLCASSDQGAYGYTFGSGTRLTVV.

V is TRBV5-1 and J is TRBJ2-1; no clear D. V dropped 4 bases and J dropped 0 bases, with 8 bases sitting between them. Germline values: CDR1 SGHRS, CDR2 YFSETQ. The CDR3 covers 14 residues. The CDR3 sequence: CASSRPPSYNEQFF. CDR3 bases: TGCGCCAGCAGCCGCCCCCCCTCCTACAATGAGCAGTTCTTC.

This chain connects TRBV2 to TRBJ2-7, with D uncertain. The germline V gene encodes CDR1 SNHLY and CDR2 FYNNEI. The CDR3 length is 13 residues. V gave up 4 bases and J gave up 3 bases, with 10 bases separating them. DNA for the CDR3: TGTGCCAGCAGTGGTTCGCAAGACTACGAGCAGTACTTC. Encoded protein: CASSGSQDYEQYF.

J is TRBJ1-2 and V is TRBV10-3, with 9 bases fitting TRBD1. J was trimmed by 4 bases and V by 2 bases; bases with no gene match: 5. This CDR3 spans 15 amino acids. CDR1 is ENHRY, CDR2 SYGVKD, per germline. The CDR3 region has the DNA TGTGCCATCAGTGAGACCGGACAGGGGTTCTATGGCTACACCTTC. This encodes CAISETGQGFYGYTF.

Here the CDR3 DNA reads TGTGCCAGCAGCGTATATGGGGCCGGGGAGCTGTTTTTT. It is translated as CASSVYGAGELFF. V and J are TRBV9 and TRBJ2-2; D remains unclear. Between the trimmed V and J ends, which lost 1 base and 6 bases, there was a span of 7 bases. In germline, CDR1 is SGDLS, CDR2 YYNGEE. This CDR3 contains 13 residues.

Points on this clone: Other DNA sequences of this sample code for an identical CDR3. The rearrangement uses TRBV19 and TRBJ1-5; 7 positions agree with TRBD1. The J segment lost 0 bases and the V segment lost 6 bases, leaving 2 bases of the junction unmatched. Germline V CDR1 and CDR2: LNHDA, SQIVND (reference sequence). The CDR3 is 14 amino acids. The CDR3 loop reads CASRTGYSNQPQHF. Written as DNA, the CDR3 is TGTGCCAGTAGGACAGGGTATAGCAATCAGCCCCAGCATTTT.

The chain uses TRBV28 and TRBJ2-7; D tentatively reads TRBD1 or TRBD2 (5 bases each). The CDR3 runs 13 residues. The germline V and J ends were trimmed by 10 bases and 1 base, with 14 bases remaining between them. Germline-derived CDR1 and CDR2 are MDHEN and SYDVKM. CDR3 sequence reads: CAITGPTSYEQYF. The CDR3 DNA sequence: TGTGCCATCACGGGGCCGACTTCCTACGAGCAGTACTTC.

The chain is built from TRBV6-5 and TRBJ2-2; D is ambiguous. V was shortened by 0 bases and J by 6 bases, with 5 bases between the two germline ends. The CDR3 extends over 13 amino acids. The germline V gene encodes CDR1 MNHEY and CDR2 SVGAGI. In DNA form, the CDR3 reads TGTGCCAGCAGTTACTCTGGGTCCGGGGAGCTGTTTTTT. The encoded protein is CASSYSGSGELFF.

This chain uses TRBV7-9 with TRBJ2-5, with D unresolved. Trimming pared 2 bases from V and 1 base from J, leaving 11 bases between. Germline lookup yields CDR1 SEHNR and CDR2 FQNEAQ (reference sequence). CDR3 size: 15 residues. The CDR3 coding sequence is TGTGCCAGCAGCTTAATATCCGGCGGCCAAGAGACCCAGTACTTC. Translating gives CASSLISGGQETQYF. Looking up the rest from reference TRBV7-9 and TRBJ2-5 gives the full variable domain: DTGVSQNPRHKITKRGQNVTFRCDPISEHNRLYWYRQTLGQGPEFLTYFQNEAQLEKSRLLSDRFSAERPKGSFSTLEIQRTEQGDSAMYLCASSLISGGQETQYFGPGTRLLVL.

CDR3 region: CASSVGDRTEAFF. CDR3 nucleotide sequence: TGTGCCAGCAGCGTAGGGGACAGAACTGAAGCTTTCTTT. The chain carries TRBV9 and TRBJ1-1; TRBD1 agrees at 7 bases. Looked up from germline, CDR1 is SGDLS and CDR2 is YYNGEE. This CDR3 region has 13 residues. The V gene end was trimmed by 0 bases and the J gene end by 5 bases; junction bases not matched to a gene: 1.

The chain joins TRBV2 to TRBJ2-4; 11 positions match TRBD2. Germline CDR1 is SNHLY and CDR2 is FYNNEI. This CDR3 has 15 amino acids. V trimming: 7 bases; J trimming: 4 bases; junction bases outside the gene matches: 6. This CDR3 is CASTGGLAVKNIQYF. Written as DNA, the CDR3 is TGTGCCAGCACCGGGGGACTAGCGGTAAAAAACATTCAGTACTTC.

The chain uses TRBV19 and TRBJ2-6, with a possible D match to TRBD1 (6 bases). Germline V CDR1 and CDR2: LNHDA, SQIVND (reference sequence). Trimming cost V 4 bases and J 0 bases, with 10 bases left between them. The CDR3 is made up of 16 amino acids. In DNA form, the CDR3 reads TGTGCCAGTAGTACGGGACAACTCTCTGGGGCCAACGTCCTGACTTTC. Protein: CASSTGQLSGANVLTF.

V gene TRBV5-1 combines with J gene TRBJ2-5; perhaps TRBD2 as D (5 bases). The last part of the DNA fits TRBJ2-7 better; the J call may be wrong. This CDR3 has 15 amino acids. CDR1 is SGHRS, CDR2 YFSETQ, per germline. CDR3 in amino acids: CASSLSSPGIYEQYF. CDR3 in DNA: TGCGCCAGCAGCTTGAGCTCCCCCGGGATTTACGAGCAGTACTTC.

V and J are TRBV6-6 and TRBJ2-7; no clear D gene. The V and J ends lost 6 bases and 2 bases respectively, with 20 bases between them. The CDR3 is 16 residues long. Germline V gene lookup returns CDR1 MNHNY and CDR2 SVGAGI (reference sequence). CDR3 protein: CASSRPRRQEAYEQYF. DNA for the CDR3: TGTGCCAGCAGCAGGCCCCGGCGGCAGGAAGCCTACGAGCAGTACTTC.

V is TRBV30 and J is TRBJ2-2; 8 positions agree with TRBD2. The V gene end was trimmed by 6 bases and the J gene end by 5 bases; junction bases not matched to a gene: 11. CDR1 and CDR2 (germline): GTSNPN, SVGIG (reference sequence). This CDR3 region has 15 residues. For the CDR3, the DNA is TGTGCCTGTATAACTAGCGGAGCCTCGACCGGGGAGCTGTTTTTT. It encodes CACITSGASTGELFF. The entire variable domain, with the rest obtained from reference TRBV30 and TRBJ2-2, is as follows: SQTIHQWPATLVQPVGSPLSLECTVEGTSNPNLYWYRQAAGRGLQLLFYSVGIGQISSEVPQNLSASRPQDRQFILSSKKLLLSDSGFYLCACITSGASTGELFFGEGSRLTVL.

This clone was seen once. The chain carries TRBV6-5 and TRBJ1-2; tentatively, D is TRBD1 (6 bases). The germline V gene encodes CDR1 MNHEY and CDR2 SVGAGI. This CDR3 spans 16 amino acids. Trimming took 0 bases from V and 7 from J, leaving 18 bases between them. The CDR3 is CASSYSINREEGGYTF. The CDR3, as DNA: TGTGCCAGCAGTTACTCGATAAACAGGGAGGAGGGTGGCTACACCTTC.

The gene calls are TRBV6-1 and TRBJ1-3; D is unclear. The CDR3 sequence is 13 residues long. The V end was cut by 7 bases, the J end by 0 bases, with 7 bases between. CDR1 and CDR2 (germline): MNHNS, SASEGT. The DNA of the CDR3 is TGTGCCAGCAACTTCAACTCTGGAAACACCATATATTTT. This codes for CASNFNSGNTIYF.